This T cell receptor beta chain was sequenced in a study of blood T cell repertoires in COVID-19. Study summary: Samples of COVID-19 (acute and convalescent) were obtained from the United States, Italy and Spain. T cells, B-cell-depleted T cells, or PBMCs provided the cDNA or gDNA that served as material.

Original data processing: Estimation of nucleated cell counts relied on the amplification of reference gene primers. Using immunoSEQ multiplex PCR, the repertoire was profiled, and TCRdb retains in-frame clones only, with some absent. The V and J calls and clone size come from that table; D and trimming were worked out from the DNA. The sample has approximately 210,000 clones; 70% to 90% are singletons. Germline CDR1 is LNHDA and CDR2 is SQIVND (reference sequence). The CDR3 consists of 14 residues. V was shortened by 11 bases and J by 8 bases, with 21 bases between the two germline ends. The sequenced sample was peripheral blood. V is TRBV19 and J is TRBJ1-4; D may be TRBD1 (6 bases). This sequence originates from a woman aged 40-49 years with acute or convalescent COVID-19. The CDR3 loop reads CAVRGGAPREKLFF. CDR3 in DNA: TGTGCCGTTAGGGGGGGGGCCCCCAGAGAAAAACTGTTTTTT.